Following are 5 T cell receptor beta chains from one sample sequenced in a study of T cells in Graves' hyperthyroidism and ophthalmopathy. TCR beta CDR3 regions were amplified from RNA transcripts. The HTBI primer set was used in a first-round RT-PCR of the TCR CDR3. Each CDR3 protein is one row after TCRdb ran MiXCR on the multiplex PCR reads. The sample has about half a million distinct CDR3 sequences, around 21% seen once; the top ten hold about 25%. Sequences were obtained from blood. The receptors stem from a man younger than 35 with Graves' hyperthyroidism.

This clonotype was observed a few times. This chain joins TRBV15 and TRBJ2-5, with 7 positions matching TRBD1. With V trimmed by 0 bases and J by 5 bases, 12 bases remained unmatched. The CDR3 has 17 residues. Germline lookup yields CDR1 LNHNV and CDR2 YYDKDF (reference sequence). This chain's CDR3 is CATSRDLLQGKEETQYF. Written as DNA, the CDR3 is TGTGCCACCAGCAGAGATTTACTACAGGGGAAGGAGGAGACCCAGTACTTC. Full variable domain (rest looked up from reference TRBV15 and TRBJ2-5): DAMVIQNPRYQVTQFGKPVTLSCSQTLNHNVMYWYQQKSSQAPKLLFHYYDKDFNNEADTPDNFQSRRPNTSFCFLDIRSPGLGDTAMYLCATSRDLLQGKEETQYFGPGTRLLVL.

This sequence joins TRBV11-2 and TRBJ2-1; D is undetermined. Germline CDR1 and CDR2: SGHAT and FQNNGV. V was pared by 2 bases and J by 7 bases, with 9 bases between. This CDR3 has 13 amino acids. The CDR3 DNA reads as TGTGCCAGCAGCTTACTAAAGGGTAATGAGCAGTTCTTC. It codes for CASSLLKGNEQFF.

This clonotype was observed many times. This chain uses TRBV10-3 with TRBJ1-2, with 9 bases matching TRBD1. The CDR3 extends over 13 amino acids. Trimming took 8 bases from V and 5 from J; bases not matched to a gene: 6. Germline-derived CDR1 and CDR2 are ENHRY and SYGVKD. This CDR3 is CAIGEQGAYGYTF. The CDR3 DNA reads TGTGCCATCGGAGAACAGGGGGCTTATGGCTACACCTTC.

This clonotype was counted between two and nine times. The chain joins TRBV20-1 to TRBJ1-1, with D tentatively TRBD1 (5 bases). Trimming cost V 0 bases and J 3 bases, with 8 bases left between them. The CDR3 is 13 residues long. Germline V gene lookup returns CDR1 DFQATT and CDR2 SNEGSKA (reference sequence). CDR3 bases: TGCAGTGCTAGAGATAGGACATACACTGAAGCTTTCTTT. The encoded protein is CSARDRTYTEAFF.

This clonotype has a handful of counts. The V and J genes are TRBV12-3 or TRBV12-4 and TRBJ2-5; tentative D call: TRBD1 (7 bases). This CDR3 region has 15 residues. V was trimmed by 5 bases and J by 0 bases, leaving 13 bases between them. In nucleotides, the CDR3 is TGTGCCAGCAGTCTTCAGGGGGGATACCAAGAGACCCAGTACTTC. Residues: CASSLQGGYQETQYF.